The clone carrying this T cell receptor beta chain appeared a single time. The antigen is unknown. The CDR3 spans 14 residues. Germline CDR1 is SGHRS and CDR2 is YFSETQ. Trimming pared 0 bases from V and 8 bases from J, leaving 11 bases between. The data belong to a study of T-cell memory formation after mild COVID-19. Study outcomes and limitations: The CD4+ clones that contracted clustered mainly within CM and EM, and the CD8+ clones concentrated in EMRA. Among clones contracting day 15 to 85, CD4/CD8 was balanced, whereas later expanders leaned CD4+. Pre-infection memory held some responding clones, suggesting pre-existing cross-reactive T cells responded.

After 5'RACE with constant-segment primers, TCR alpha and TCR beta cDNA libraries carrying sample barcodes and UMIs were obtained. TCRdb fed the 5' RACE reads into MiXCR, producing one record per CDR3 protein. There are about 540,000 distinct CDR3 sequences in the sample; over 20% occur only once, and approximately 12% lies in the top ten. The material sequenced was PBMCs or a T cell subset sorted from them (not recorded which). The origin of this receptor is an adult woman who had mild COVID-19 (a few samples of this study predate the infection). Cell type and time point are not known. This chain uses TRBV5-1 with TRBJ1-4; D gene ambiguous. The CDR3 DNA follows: TGCGCCAGCAGCTTGGGCCGGAAAGGGGAAAAACTGTTTTTT. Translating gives CASSLGRKGEKLFF.